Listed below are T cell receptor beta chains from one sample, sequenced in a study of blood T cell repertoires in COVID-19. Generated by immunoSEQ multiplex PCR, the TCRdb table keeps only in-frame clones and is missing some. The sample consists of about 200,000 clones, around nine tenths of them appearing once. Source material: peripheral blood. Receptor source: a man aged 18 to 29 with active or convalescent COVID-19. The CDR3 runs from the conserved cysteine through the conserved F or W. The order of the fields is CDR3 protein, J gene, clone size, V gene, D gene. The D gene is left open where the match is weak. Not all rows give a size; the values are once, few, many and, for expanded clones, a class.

CASSSRTGHTEAFF,TRBJ1-1,few,TRBV6-5,TRBD1
CASSTHGGPTNEKLFF,TRBJ1-4,.,TRBV19,.
CASSLSSGTNYGYTF,TRBJ1-2,.,TRBV27,.
CAISPDRGATEAFF,TRBJ1-1,.,TRBV10-3,TRBD1
CASGTPGGAGNIQYF,TRBJ2-4,once,TRBV28,TRBD1
CATSRGGEYNEQFF,TRBJ2-1,.,TRBV15,.
CASSPTGTGGNYEQYF,TRBJ2-7,once,TRBV18,TRBD1
CASSFGNRETQYF,TRBJ2-5,.,TRBV11-2,.
CASSETGTGGIREQFF,TRBJ2-1,.,TRBV2,TRBD1
CASSPGRAGADTQYF,TRBJ2-3,.,TRBV7-2,TRBD2
CASSQVVAASYNEQFF,TRBJ2-1,.,TRBV4-3,.
CASSLRHSGGETQYF,TRBJ2-5,once,TRBV18,TRBD2
CAISDGGTNQPQHF,TRBJ1-5,.,TRBV10-3,.
CASSQGAGEQFF,TRBJ2-1,.,TRBV3-1/TRBV3-2,.
CASSLDFGRGSYNSPLHF,TRBJ1-6,.,TRBV11-2,.
CASSLAQGNQPQHF,TRBJ1-5,.,TRBV28,.
CASSWELNTEAFF,TRBJ1-1,.,TRBV11-2,.
CASSGIAGATDTQYF,TRBJ2-3,.,TRBV7-9,TRBD2
CASSWREGYNEQFF,TRBJ2-1,.,TRBV7-9,TRBD2
CASSERDRSYSSGNTIYF,TRBJ1-3,.,TRBV7-8,TRBD1
CASSSGGRGLYNEQFF,TRBJ2-1,once,TRBV27,.
CAWRGGNQPQHF,TRBJ1-5,.,TRBV30,.
CASKGQAGGYTF,TRBJ1-2,.,TRBV21-1,.
CASSLDPKGGFRAFF,TRBJ1-1,few,TRBV11-3,.
CASSEPGQVGQPQHF,TRBJ1-5,.,TRBV6-1,TRBD1
CSGRTGDEQYF,TRBJ2-7,.,TRBV29-1,TRBD1
CASSLGPTTIPTF,TRBJ1-2,.,TRBV5-6,.
CASSSFRGEQYF,TRBJ2-7,.,TRBV7-9,.
CASSLIRGRVFF,TRBJ2-1,.,TRBV12-3/TRBV12-4,TRBD2
CASSENSLVYGYTF,TRBJ1-2,few,TRBV6-1,.
CASSQDLVTDTQYF,TRBJ2-3,.,TRBV4-2,.
CAISPGTSSNEQFF,TRBJ2-1,.,TRBV10-3,TRBD2
CASSSGDSPLHF,TRBJ1-6,.,TRBV6-5,.
CASSLRTGSGNTIYF,TRBJ1-3,.,TRBV19,TRBD1
CASSPYSGRQSYEQYF,TRBJ2-7,.,TRBV4-1,TRBD2
CASSLGRLADSYEQYF,TRBJ2-7,.,TRBV7-9,TRBD2
CASSRPAVEAFF,TRBJ1-1,.,TRBV28,.
CARPNGLRKPLINQPQHF,TRBJ1-5,.,TRBV10-1,.
CASSQSGAYEQYF,TRBJ2-7,.,TRBV4-2,TRBD2
CASSLVSGGASPTDTQYF,TRBJ2-3,.,TRBV7-2,TRBD2